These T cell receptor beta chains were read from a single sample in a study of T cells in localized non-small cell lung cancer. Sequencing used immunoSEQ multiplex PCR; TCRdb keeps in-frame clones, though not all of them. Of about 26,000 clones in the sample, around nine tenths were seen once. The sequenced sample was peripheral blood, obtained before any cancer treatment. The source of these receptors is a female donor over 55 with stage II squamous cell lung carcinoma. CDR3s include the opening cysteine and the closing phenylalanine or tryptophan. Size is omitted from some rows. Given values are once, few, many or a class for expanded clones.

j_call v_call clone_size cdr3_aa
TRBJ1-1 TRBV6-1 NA CASSAQGGNAEAFF
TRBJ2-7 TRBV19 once CASSRSWTGSSYEQYF
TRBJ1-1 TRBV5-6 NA CASSFGLLMNTEAFF
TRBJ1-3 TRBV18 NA CASSPNRVVRAGNTIYF
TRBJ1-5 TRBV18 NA CASSPGTGGASNQPQHF
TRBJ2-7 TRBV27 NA CASSLAPDSSYEQYF
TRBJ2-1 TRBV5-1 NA CASSFRGLDSRLSSYNEQFF
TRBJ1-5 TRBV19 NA CASSPRGLQQGQPQHF
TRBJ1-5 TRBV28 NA CGAGVYSNQPQHF
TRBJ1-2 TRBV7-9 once CASSLASLQYGYTF
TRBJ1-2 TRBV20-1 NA CSGPRDHGYTF